The present entry profiles one T cell receptor (beta chain) with its context. Its specific antigen is unknown. Within one base of it there is no much larger clone, and no base qualities were kept. This sample was taken from a study of cytomegalovirus exposure and HLA in healthy donors (dated by TCRdb to about 2017). About the investigation overall: In an earlier analysis of roughly 500 of the donors, 276 Gb of sequence data and 120 million or so unique TCR beta sequences from 150 million to 200 million T cells were reported. About 300 gigabases of sequencing data and tens of millions of unique TCR sequences were included in an early release covering several hundred HLA-typed donors. Among the roughly 400 genotyped donors, around 81% belonged to the genetic ancestry cluster associated with self-reported Caucasian donors. The study aimed to test whether signatures of past pathogen exposure could be identified by cataloging public T cell receptors. The study profiled the T cell repertoires of approximately 700 subjects by immunosequencing and related them to cytomegalovirus serostatus. Along with the approximately 650-subject first cohort, a separate validation cohort of over a hundred different subjects was used. High-throughput TCR immunosequencing, statistical association of individual TCRs with disease status, and machine learning were combined to predict cytomegalovirus infection status. To study patterns of TCR occurrence, a later analysis re-analyzed previously published TCR beta repertoires from around 700 donors and added high-resolution HLA genotyping. Rather than using new phenotypic data, the later analysis identified candidate immune exposures from TCR beta sequences and from how often those sequences occurred across donors. An earlier analysis of about 620 of the donors applied high-throughput TCR beta sequencing to assess whether each TCR beta V gene segment acted as functional or pseudogenic. Alongside the repertoire data, information on donor age, sex, ethnicity and CMV serostatus was compiled. A later genetic analysis used genome-wide SNP genotypes for about 60% of the roughly 670 donors, treating that subset as a discovery cohort. All discovery cohort repertoires had been generated on a single sequencing platform. Both class I and class II loci were covered by HLA typing, at four-digit resolution. Typing coverage differed by locus: A, B, C, DRB1 and DQB1 were typed in about 620-640 donors, DQA1 in around 500, DPA1 in over 600, and DPB1 in 472. Four or five DR-DQ haplotypes were handled as single units for association and clustering, since linkage in the cohort was strong. Among about 400 genotyped donors of the cohort, an average of roughly 230,000 unique TCR beta nucleotide sequences was sequenced per donor, of which about 18% were non-productive. What the work shows at the level of the full study, not this receptor alone: HLA typing was unavailable for some donors at each locus, so association tests used only the typed subset. In a later analysis, HLA-associated TCR beta chains were found to be more clonally expanded and to have lower generation probabilities than equally common non-associated chains. Most TCR sequences were observed very rarely across donors, whereas some public TCRs were present in many individuals. In a later analysis, more than 15,000 TCR beta sequences were associated with specific HLA alleles at a false discovery rate of 0.05. An association between a missense DCLRE1C variant and V-gene and J-gene trimming of TCR beta chains was found in a later genetic analysis and replicated in an independent cohort. An earlier analysis of roughly 570 of the donors showed that most TCR beta V segments appeared in productive rearrangements either about 90% or about 30% of the time, which broadly matched IMGT annotations. The cohort was sequenced for TCR beta chains only, and without alpha or paired-chain data the features that could be detected were limited. Linkage disequilibrium might explain the correlated functional status among segregating V segments, but an unknown experimental factor could not be ruled out. CMV serostatus was the only immune exposure information available for the cohort. A further reported finding was that TCR beta sequences accurately predicted the HLA-A and HLA-B alleles for most subjects in the first cohort. The authors suggested that the approach could potentially be generalized to other disease states and immunological phenotypes. A later genetic analysis reported fewer N-insertions in productive TCRs among donors in an Asian-associated ancestry cluster than the roughly 640-donor mean. Cytomegalovirus status was reported to be diagnosed by the classifier with high specificity and sensitivity in both the original and validation cohorts. A later analysis found that most CMV-associated TCR beta chains appeared HLA-restricted, with HLA associations seemingly driven largely by CMV exposure. Because counts were too low, roughly 17 rarely observed V segments, including chromosome 9 orphons, were left out of the earlier analysis of 500 to 650 of the donors. In the study, approximately 160 TCR beta chains were listed as associated with cytomegalovirus. According to a later analysis, TCR association rates differed among HLA loci, with DRB1 alleles showing the most associated TCRs and HLA-C alleles showing the fewest. According to a later analysis, parvovirus B19, influenza, CMV and Epstein-Barr virus appeared linked to several top co-occurrence clusters. Presence/absence analyses assumed roughly uniform sequencing depth across donors, an assumption that may not hold. A few of the identified cytomegalovirus-associated TCR beta chains were confirmed in vitro to be specific for cytomegalovirus antigens. Some IMGT-functional V segments, including TRBV6-2 and TRBV6-3, could not be told apart with the 87-base-pair reads, so those segments were excluded. When HLA alleles, especially DR and DQ, strongly co-occurred, TCR associations were difficult to assign to individual alleles. The sequencing pipeline was judged likely to have produced a cluster of highly shared sequence variants as a technical artifact.

Library construction relied on the immunoSEQ multiplex PCR assay. A mixture of 60 forward primers for TCR Vbeta segments and 13 reverse primers for TCR Jbeta segments was used in the multiplex PCR. A multiplex PCR assay on genomic DNA amplified the CDR3 region of rearranged TCR beta genes. The amplified TCR beta libraries were sequenced on the Illumina HiSeq System as 87-base-pair reads. On the authors' methods: Across the 500 to 850 repertoires, a later analysis counted tens of millions of unique TCR beta chains, around 11 million of which were shared by at least two donors. Raw reads were error-corrected and collapsed into unique sequences with a nearest-neighbor algorithm that merged closely related sequences to remove PCR and sequencing errors. V, D and J gene segments were assigned by aligning CDR3 sequences to IMGT reference sequences. For a sequence to be retained, a match of at least six nucleotides to both a V gene segment and a J gene segment was required. Rearrangements were called productive when the CDR3 lacked stop codons and stayed in frame with V and J; all others were non-productive. Following IMGT convention, CDR3 was defined as the stretch from the second conserved V-encoded cysteine to the conserved J-encoded phenylalanine. In an earlier analysis of just under 600 of the donors, sequences lacking an unambiguous match to a single V gene segment were excluded. An earlier analysis of several hundred of the donors called V segments functional above 56.7% productive rearrangements and segregating when the between-donor standard deviation exceeded 5%. To diagnose cytomegalovirus status from the catalog of TCR beta chain sequences, a statistical classification framework was built. In a later analysis, V and J genes were assigned by comparing TCR nucleotide sequences against IMGT/GENE-DB human TR gene sequences. A later analysis assigned CDR3 sequences and most-parsimonious VDJ recombination scenarios with the TCRdist pipeline. A later analysis defined each TCR beta chain by its CDR3 amino acid sequence plus V-gene family, and excluded reads lacking a unique V-gene family. To address suspected cross-contamination and a sequencing artifact, a later analysis removed around 590 highly shared, low-generation-probability nucleotide sequences. In a later analysis, a clonal expansion index for each public chain was calculated from normalized within-repertoire ranks of inferred template counts. Generation probabilities in a later analysis came from a VDJ recombination model fitted to out-of-frame rearrangements, and those results were checked against IGoR. In a later analysis, TCR-TCR, TCR-HLA and TCR-CMV co-occurrence was scored with hypergeometric tests, and a repertoire-size bias correction was applied to TCR pairs. To estimate false discovery rates, a later analysis permuted the HLA or CMV assignments 20 times. In a later analysis, co-occurring TCRs were grouped with DBSCAN, and TCRdist sequence similarity was added when clustering was performed within HLA-allele-positive subsets. Co-occurrence clustering excluded repertoires with fewer than 30,000 or more than 120,000 public chains, plus five with anomalous nucleotide sharing. The immuneACCESS repertoire file appears here via TCRdb, limited to in-frame rearrangements. These files lack a portion of the clones; in checked studies, under half of the deficit traces to unresolved V genes, and the cause of the others is not known. The DNA was the basis for D and trimming; V, J and clone size are from that table. The sample table shows 95,000 to 150,000 clones, and 75% are seen once. Clones ranked in the top ten supply over 2.5% of the sample.

The cohort consisted of more than 650 healthy bone marrow donors. At the time of sampling, every cohort member was nominally healthy, though immune exposures that went unrecorded were likely present. The donor tested CMV seronegative, placing the donor among the roughly 400 seronegative members of the cohort. A peripheral blood sample was collected from each donor, and TCR beta sequencing was performed on peripheral blood mononuclear cells. The Qiagen DNeasy Blood Extraction Kit was used to extract genomic DNA from the blood cell samples. Unmatched junction bases come to 19, with V trimmed by 8 bases and J by 5 bases. Inclusive of the bounding cysteine and phenylalanine, the CDR3 is 16 residues long. Only the CDR3 DNA stays, 48 bases, in frame from base 1. The germline V gene specifies SQVTM as CDR1 and ANQGSEA as CDR2.

Rearrangement joined TRBV29-1 to TRBJ1-1; TRBD1 fits 8 bases in the junction. Sequencing used PBMCs. The TCR sequence derives from a woman in her forties or fifties in good health and CMV-seronegative. The DNA reads TGCAGCACCTCTACCACAGGGGGAGGTCTGATGACTGAAGCTTTCTTT. Protein translation: CSTSTTGGGLMTEAFF.